Listed below are T cell receptor beta chains from one sample, sequenced in a study of T cell repertoires in cytomegalovirus infection. The antigens of these receptors remain unknown. MiXCR, run by TCRdb on the reads, gives a single entry per CDR3 protein. Here the sample spans under 500,000 distinct CDR3 sequences, about two fifths being singletons. Sequenced here: cultured PBMCs, sampled from culture after CMV antigen stimulation. Receptors were obtained from a human donor in good health (CMV status not recorded). Some clones in this sample may be carry-over from other donors' samples. The CDR3 runs from the conserved cysteine through the conserved F or W. The D gene is left open where the match is weak. Rows give clone size only sometimes, using once, few, many, or a class for an expanded clone.

CASSADRGWEQYF	TGTGCCAGCAGCGCAGACCGGGGGTGGGAGCAGTACTTC	-	TRBV7-2	TRBJ2-7	-
CASSLAVGEQFF	TGTGCCAGCAGTCTAGCGGTCGGTGAGCAGTTCTTC	few	TRBV7-2	TRBJ2-1	TRBD2
CASSLVTGTGRYQLSGNTIYF	TGTGCCAGCAGCTTAGTGACTGGGACAGGGCGGTACCAACTCTCTGGAAACACCATATATTTT	few	TRBV7-6	TRBJ1-3	TRBD1
CASSLVWATGNYEQYF	TGTGCCAGCAGCTTAGTGTGGGCGACAGGGAACTACGAGCAGTACTTC	-	TRBV7-2	TRBJ2-7	TRBD1
CASSTKSAQYF	TGTGCCAGCAGCACAAAGAGTGCGCAGTATTTT	few	TRBV7-8	TRBJ2-3	-
CASSPTSGGARSTDTQYF	TGTGCCAGCAGCCCTACTAGCGGGGGGGCTCGGAGCACAGATACGCAGTATTTT	-	TRBV6-5	TRBJ2-3	TRBD2
CASREVNTEAFF	TGTGCCTCACGGGAGGTGAACACTGAAGCTTTCTTT	-	TRBV6-1	TRBJ1-1	-
CATSRDGHQPQHF	TGTGCCACCAGCAGAGATGGGCATCAGCCCCAGCATTTT	-	TRBV15	TRBJ1-5	-
CASRFRPEQYF	TGTGCCAGCAGGTTTAGGCCCGAGCAGTACTTC	few	TRBV7-6	TRBJ2-7	-
CAWSARLDEQYF	TGTGCCTGGAGCGCCCGGCTCGACGAGCAGTACTTC	-	TRBV30	TRBJ2-7	-
CSASGPTYEQYF	TGCAGTGCTTCGGGCCCAACCTACGAGCAGTACTTC	-	TRBV20-1	TRBJ2-7	-
CASSSDRANEQFF	TGTGCCAGCAGTTCAGACAGGGCAAATGAGCAGTTCTTC	-	TRBV7-2	TRBJ2-1	TRBD1
CASSTSYEQYF	TGTGCCAGCAGCACATCCTACGAGCAGTACTTC	many	TRBV7-2	TRBJ2-7	-
CASSWTSGRSGELFF	TGTGCCAGCAGCTGGACTAGCGGGAGATCCGGGGAGCTGTTTTTT	-	TRBV7-2	TRBJ2-2	TRBD2
CASSLGQGVTDTQYF	TGTGCCAGCAGCTTGGGGCAGGGGGTCACAGATACGCAGTATTTT	-	TRBV5-8	TRBJ2-3	TRBD1
CASSLFSGGTGDEQFF	TGCGCCAGCAGCTTATTTTCGGGGGGTACAGGTGATGAGCAGTTCTTC	few	TRBV4-1	TRBJ2-1	TRBD2
CASSLDTPPQDTIYF	TGTGCCAGCAGCTTAGATACGCCGCCCCAAGACACCATATATTTT	-	TRBV7-2	TRBJ1-3	-
CATTQGLAGAEQYF	TGTGCCACCACCCAAGGGCTAGCGGGGGCCGAGCAGTACTTC	few	TRBV10-3	TRBJ2-7	TRBD2
CASSHADRGPADTQYF	TGCGCCAGCAGCCATGCGGACAGGGGGCCCGCAGATACGCAGTATTTT	-	TRBV4-1	TRBJ2-3	TRBD1
CASSLKMGLAGGPDIQYF	TGTGCCAGCAGCTTAAAAATGGGACTAGCGGGAGGGCCTGACATTCAGTACTTC	few	TRBV11-2	TRBJ2-4	TRBD2
CASSAQPTNEKLFF	TGCGCCAGCAGCGCACAGCCAACTAATGAAAAACTGTTTTTT	few	TRBV5-1	TRBJ1-4	-
CASSRRSGLVRELFF	TGTGCCAGCAGCCGGCGCTCGGGTCTCGTGCGGGAGCTGTTTTTT	-	TRBV12-3/TRBV12-4	TRBJ2-2	-
CASSTRRDSGANVLTF	TGTGCCAGCAGCACCAGACGTGACTCTGGGGCCAACGTCCTGACTTTC	-	TRBV7-9	TRBJ2-6	-
CASSMFPGASYNEQFF	TGTGCCAGTAGTATGTTTCCGGGGGCGAGCTACAATGAGCAGTTCTTC	-	TRBV19	TRBJ2-1	-
CACGGLGTSVTGELFF	TGTGCCTGCGGGGGCCTCGGGACTAGCGTTACCGGGGAGCTGTTTTTT	-	TRBV10-3	TRBJ2-2	TRBD2
CASSRDRGWDEQYF	TGTGCCAGCAGCCGGGACAGGGGGTGGGACGAGCAGTACTTC	-	TRBV7-6	TRBJ2-7	TRBD1
CASSLDQEGMGHNEQFF	TGTGCCAGCAGCTTAGATCAGGAGGGTATGGGCCACAATGAGCAGTTCTTC	-	TRBV11-2	TRBJ2-1	-
CASSLGGTTEQYF	TGTGCCAGCAGCTTAGGTGGCACCACAGAGCAGTACTTC	few	TRBV7-2	TRBJ2-7	-
CASSYFVGVGGELFF	TGTGCCAGCAGTTACTTTGTCGGCGTGGGTGGGGAGCTGTTTTTT	-	TRBV6-2/TRBV6-3	TRBJ2-2	-
CASSLSGGAHGYTF	TGTGCCAGCAGCTTAAGTGGGGGGGCGCATGGCTACACCTTC	once	TRBV12-3/TRBV12-4	TRBJ1-2	-
CAIMATADYNEQFF	TGTGCCATCATGGCCACAGCAGATTACAATGAGCAGTTCTTC	-	TRBV10-3	TRBJ2-1	-
CASTSDRKETQYF	TGTGCCAGCACCTCGGACAGAAAAGAGACCCAGTACTTC	few	TRBV7-8	TRBJ2-5	-
CASSPDLAQETQYF	TGTGCCAGCTCACCGGACCTAGCGCAAGAGACCCAGTACTTC	-	TRBV18	TRBJ2-5	-
CASSYRGATVAPQHF	TGTGCCAGCAGTTACCGGGGGGCCACGGTAGCGCCCCAGCATTTT	few	TRBV6-6	TRBJ1-5	-
CASSLAAGANVLTF	TGTGCCAGCAGCTTAGCGGCTGGGGCCAACGTCCTGACTTTC	few	TRBV7-8	TRBJ2-6	-
CASSGGRAFGTDTQYF	TGTGCCAGCAGTGGCGGGAGGGCCTTCGGTACAGATACGCAGTATTTT	-	TRBV6-2/TRBV6-3	TRBJ2-3	TRBD2
CASSSSSGDNNEQFF	TGTGCCAGCAGCTCATCTAGCGGAGATAACAATGAGCAGTTCTTC	-	TRBV7-2	TRBJ2-1	TRBD2
CSAYGLAGDYNEQFF	TGCAGTGCCTATGGACTAGCGGGGGACTACAATGAGCAGTTCTTC	-	TRBV20-1	TRBJ2-1	TRBD2
CANGQGDHSNQPQHF	TGTGCCAACGGTCAGGGAGATCATAGCAATCAGCCCCAGCATTTT	-	TRBV28	TRBJ1-5	-
CASSQDATNEKLFF	TGTGCCAGCAGTCAGGACGCAACTAATGAAAAACTGTTTTTT	-	TRBV2	TRBJ1-4	-
CSARPGIAGGHTDTQYF	TGCAGTGCTAGACCGGGGATAGCGGGAGGTCACACAGATACGCAGTATTTT	-	TRBV20-1	TRBJ2-3	TRBD2
CASSYGTGKNEKLFF	TGTGCCAGCAGCTACGGGACAGGCAAAAATGAAAAACTGTTTTTT	-	TRBV7-9	TRBJ1-4	TRBD1
CASSLRSGRNYEQYF	TGTGCCAGCAGCTTACGGAGCGGGAGGAACTACGAGCAGTACTTC	many	TRBV7-2	TRBJ2-7	TRBD2
CASGLIPGQLYEQYF	TGTGCCAGCGGCTTGATCCCGGGACAGCTCTACGAGCAGTACTTC	-	TRBV7-2	TRBJ2-7	TRBD1
CASSSRGGANEQFF	TGTGCCAGCAGCTCAAGAGGGGGGGCCAATGAGCAGTTCTTC	-	TRBV7-2	TRBJ2-1	-
CASSQEIAGGWKTQYF	TGCGCCAGCAGCCAAGAGATAGCGGGAGGGTGGAAGACCCAGTACTTC	-	TRBV4-3	TRBJ2-5	TRBD2
CSVEKGQGADEQFF	TGCAGCGTTGAGAAGGGACAGGGGGCCGATGAGCAGTTCTTC	-	TRBV29-1	TRBJ2-1	TRBD1
CASRAQGFSNQPQHF	TGTGCCAGCAGAGCTCAGGGGTTTAGCAATCAGCCCCAGCATTTT	many	TRBV12-3/TRBV12-4	TRBJ1-5	-
CATCTSHPLGVPGEQYF	TGTGCCACCTGTACATCACACCCCTTGGGGGTTCCTGGAGAGCAGTACTTC	-	TRBV10-3	TRBJ2-7	-
CASSLVRNLLPDTQYF	TGTGCCAGCAGCTTAGTTAGAAATCTCTTGCCGGATACGCAGTATTTT	many	TRBV7-2	TRBJ2-3	-
CASSQGRQGPIMNEQFF	TGCGCCAGCAGCCAAGGGAGACAGGGGCCTATAATGAATGAGCAGTTCTTC	few	TRBV4-1	TRBJ2-1	TRBD1
CASTEESGLIYGYTF	TGTGCCAGCACCGAGGAGTCGGGGCTTATCTATGGCTACACCTTC	few	TRBV12-3/TRBV12-4	TRBJ1-2	-
CASSYGRRPYNEQFF	TGTGCCAGCAGTTATGGGCGCCGCCCCTACAATGAGCAGTTCTTC	few	TRBV6-5	TRBJ2-1	-
CASSQGHAGETQYF	TGTGCCAGCAGCCAGGGACACGCAGGAGAGACCCAGTACTTC	-	TRBV7-2	TRBJ2-5	-